Sequencing of this T cell receptor beta chain was carried out in a study of OX40 agonist ivuxolimab in advanced cancers. Notes on this clone: Its antigen is not known.

General observations from the study: Normalized expansion of T-cell clones was also low for some nonresponders. Antigen specificity of clonally expanded peripheral T cells was not established.

The table came from immunoSEQ multiplex PCR; TCRdb's copy has only in-frame clones and leaves some out. The sample carries fewer than 15,000 clones, roughly 87% recorded once. This receptor was taken from an adult with an advanced solid tumor such as melanoma, head and neck, liver or kidney cancer. The starting material was CD4+ or CD8+ T cells sorted from blood, obtained in a trial of the OX40 agonist ivuxolimab.

This CDR3 reads CASSPRGAGDTQYF. In nucleotides, the CDR3 is TGTGCCAGTAGTCCCCGGGGGGCCGGGGATACGCAGTATTTT. J is TRBJ2-3 and V is TRBV19; TRBD2 is a possible D gene (7 bases). The V and J ends lost 5 bases and 6 bases respectively, with 15 bases between them. The CDR3 sequence is 14 residues long. The germline V gene has CDR1 LNHDA and CDR2 SQIVND (reference sequence).